This T cell receptor (beta chain) is drawn from a study of cytomegalovirus exposure and HLA in healthy donors. Turning to this clone: Its matching antigen is unknown.

General study results and limits: Donors were assumed by presence/absence analyses to have roughly uniform sequencing depth. Certain sequence variants were highly shared and formed a cluster, and this cluster was likely a sequencing artifact. In an earlier analysis, in 587 donors, most V segments appeared productive either ~90% or ~30% of the time.

Vbeta (60) and Jbeta (13) primers were used in the PCR. The protocol was immunoSEQ multiplex PCR, while the TCRdb copy is restricted to in-frame clones and leaves out a portion. This sample carries approximately 93,000 clones, over 60% of them seen once, and the ten largest clones take approximately 6.3%. Nominal health characterized the donors when sampled, though unrecorded immune exposures were likely. Germline V CDR1 and CDR2: SGHRS, YFSETQ. The V end was cut by 0 bases, the J end by 0 bases, with 8 bases between. There are 15 residues in the CDR3. The chain carries TRBV5-1 and TRBJ2-3; D is unclear. The clonotype was recovered from a boy aged 5-17 years in good health and CMV-seropositive. Source material: PBMCs. The CDR3 protein is CASSLVHTSTDTQYF. In DNA form, the CDR3 reads TGCGCCAGCAGCTTGGTTCATACTAGCACAGATACGCAGTATTTT.